These 8 T cell receptor beta chains share one sample of origin, sequenced in a study of blood T cell repertoires in COVID-19. This table comes from immunoSEQ multiplex PCR, and its TCRdb copy is limited to in-frame clones, with some not included. The data hold 210,000 or so clones, with roughly 78% observed a single time. Material for sequencing was peripheral blood. These receptors all come from a woman aged 40 to 49 with acute or convalescent COVID-19.

V usage is TRBV18 and J usage is TRBJ1-4; TRBD1 matches at 7 bases. This CDR3 comprises 14 residues. V trimming: 6 bases; J trimming: 3 bases; junction bases outside the gene matches: 4. The germline V gene encodes CDR1 KGHSH and CDR2 LQKENI. Here the CDR3 DNA reads TGTGCCAGCTCGCTAGGGGGCCCTAATGAAAAACTGTTTTTT. This codes for CASSLGGPNEKLFF.

V gene TRBV10-3 combines with J gene TRBJ2-1; D is unresolved. Germline V gives CDR1 ENHRY, CDR2 SYGVKD. This CDR3 spans 12 amino acids. V lost 7 bases and J 7 bases, leaving 11 bases between the germline ends. CDR3 nucleotides: TGTGCCATCATGGGCTCCTCGAATGAGCAGTTCTTC. Protein product: CAIMGSSNEQFF.

The chain has TRBV3-1 (or the pseudogene TRBV3-2) and TRBJ2-7; maybe TRBD1 (6 bases). Looked up from germline, CDR1 is LGHDT and CDR2 is YNNKEL (reference sequence). V was cut by 2 bases and J by 4 bases, with 9 bases left in between. CDR3 length: 13 amino acids. The CDR3 region is CASSQQGRYEQYF. CDR3 nucleotides: TGTGCCAGCAGCCAACAGGGGCGATACGAGCAGTACTTC.

The gene calls are TRBV7-7 and TRBJ2-1, with D unclear. CDR3 length: 17 amino acids. The V end lost 2 bases, the J end lost 0 bases, and 14 bases lay between the germline ends. Germline V gene sequence: CDR1 SSHAT, CDR2 FNYEAQ (reference sequence). CDR3 in DNA: TGTGCCAGCAGCTTACTCCCCCGAGCGAGCTCCTACAATGAGCAGTTCTTC. Its translation is CASSLLPRASSYNEQFF.

The rearrangement uses TRBV18 and TRBJ1-2; tentative D call: TRBD1 (6 bases). This CDR3 contains 15 residues. The V gene lost 6 bases and the J gene lost 0 bases, with 14 bases spanning the gap. From germline, CDR1 is KGHSH and CDR2 LQKENI. In DNA, the CDR3 is TGTGCCAGCTCCCACCGACAGGACGCTAACTATGGCTACACCTTC. Protein sequence: CASSHRQDANYGYTF.

This clone is categorized as medium-sized. This sequence joins TRBV6-6 and TRBJ2-2, with 8 bases lining up with TRBD1. Per the germline V gene, CDR1 is MNHNY and CDR2 is SVGAGI (reference sequence). The CDR3 consists of 15 residues. With V trimmed by 4 bases and J by 1 base, 2 bases remained unmatched. The CDR3, as DNA: TGTGCCAGCAGTTCCGGGACAGGGAACACCGGGGAGCTGTTTTTT. As protein: CASSSGTGNTGELFF.

The chain links TRBV3-1 (or the pseudogene TRBV3-2) to TRBJ2-7; TRBD2 agrees at 8 bases. Germline CDR1 and CDR2: LGHDT and YNNKEL (reference sequence). CDR3 length: 13 amino acids. J gave up 2 bases and V 4 bases, and 1 base lay outside the gene matches. The CDR3 DNA follows: TGTGCCAGCAGCCCCGGGGGGGCCTACGAGCAGTACTTC. This translates into CASSPGGAYEQYF.

The rearrangement uses TRBV6-5 and TRBJ2-1, with TRBD2 matching over 11 bases. After removal of 9 bases from V and 7 bases from J, the junction contained 8 bases not matched to a gene. CDR1 MNHEY and CDR2 SVGAGI come from the germline V gene. The CDR3 has 14 residues. The chain's CDR3 is CASQVSGGANEQFF. The CDR3 DNA reads as TGTGCCAGTCAAGTTAGCGGGGGGGCGAATGAGCAGTTCTTC.